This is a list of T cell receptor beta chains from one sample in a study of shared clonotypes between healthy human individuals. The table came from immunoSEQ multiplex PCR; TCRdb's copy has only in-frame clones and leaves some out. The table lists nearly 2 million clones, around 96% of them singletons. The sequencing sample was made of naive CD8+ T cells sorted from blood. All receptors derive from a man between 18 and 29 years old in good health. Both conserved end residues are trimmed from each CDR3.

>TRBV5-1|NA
ASSLVPDRQDEQY
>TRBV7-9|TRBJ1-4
ASSTDSLNEKLF
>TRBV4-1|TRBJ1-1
ASSQEKITEAF
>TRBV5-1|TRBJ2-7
ASSLKQGISYEQY
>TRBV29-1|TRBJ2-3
SVSGGSTDTQY
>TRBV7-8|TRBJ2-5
ASSLAGGPVGETQY
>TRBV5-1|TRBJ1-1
ASSFGQATEAF
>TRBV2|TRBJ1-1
ASAGGNTEAF
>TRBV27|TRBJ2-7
ASSVAFGTGFYEQY
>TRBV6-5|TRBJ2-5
ASSPYGETQY
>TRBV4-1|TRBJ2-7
ASSPTGAYEQY
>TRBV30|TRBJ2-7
AWSADDTYEQY
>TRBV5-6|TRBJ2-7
ASSLFLAGPHEQY
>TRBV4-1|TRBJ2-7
ASSQYQGATGEQY
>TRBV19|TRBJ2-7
ASSIGVSSYEQY
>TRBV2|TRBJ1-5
ASTESRHQPQH
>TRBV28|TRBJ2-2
ASSRQGGTGELF
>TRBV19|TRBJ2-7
AARDRDSYEQY
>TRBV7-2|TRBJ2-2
ASSLETGSTWVTGELF
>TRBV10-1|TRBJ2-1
ASSEPSGPSPYNEQF
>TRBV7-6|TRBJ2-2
ASSLEWDSGELF
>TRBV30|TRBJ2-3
AWWGGDTQY
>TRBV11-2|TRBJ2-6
ASSPSRGRVHSGANVLT
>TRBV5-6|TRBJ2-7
ASSQDSYEQY
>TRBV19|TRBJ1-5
ASSTPLEDSNQPQH
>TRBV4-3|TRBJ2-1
ASSQERASGFYEQF
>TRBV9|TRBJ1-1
ASSVVEWGTEAF
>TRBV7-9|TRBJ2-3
ASSLTTSGSITDTQY
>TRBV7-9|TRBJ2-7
ASSAPGQGSYEQY
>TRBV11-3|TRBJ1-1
ASSDSENTEAF
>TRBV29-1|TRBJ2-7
SLSVKGFYEQY
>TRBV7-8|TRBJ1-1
ASIGMAEAF
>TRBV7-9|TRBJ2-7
ASSPTDRDEQY
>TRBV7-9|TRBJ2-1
ASSLADSSPYNEQF
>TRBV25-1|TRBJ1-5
ASSESDSNSNQPQH
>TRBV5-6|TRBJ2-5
ASSGDIQETQY
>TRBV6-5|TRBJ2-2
ASTSGGSTGELF
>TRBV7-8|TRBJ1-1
ASSPVTGTEAF
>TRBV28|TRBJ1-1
ASSLTGGNTEAF
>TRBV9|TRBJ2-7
ASSQAGGGYEQY
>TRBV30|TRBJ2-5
AWSASPNLGETQY
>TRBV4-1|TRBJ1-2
ASSPLSGGYGYT
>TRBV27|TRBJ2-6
ASSVFPTGSGANVLT
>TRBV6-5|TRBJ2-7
ASSYSGPTYEQY